This T cell receptor beta chain derives from a study of post-analysis software for immune sequencing data. Whole-study context: Recorded disease courses covered relapsing-remitting, secondary progressive and progressive-relapsing multiple sclerosis. Some patients had no subtype annotation. Points from the study as a whole: Patients showed TRBV5-6, TRBV5-1 and TRBV20-1 among four to six TRBV segments more frequent than in controls. Controls' normalized Chao1 diversity significantly exceeded that of multiple sclerosis patients. Strong same-batch co-clustering of samples appeared with F measure clustering.

In regard to this clonotype: Its target is unknown.

Sequencing libraries made from TCR beta cDNA carried unique molecular identifiers. Roughly 490,000 cDNA molecules came from approximately 1 to 10 million T cells. From the PCR reads, TCRdb called clonotypes with MiXCR, one entry per CDR3 protein. The repertoire holds fewer than 600,000 distinct CDR3 sequences, with around 40% as singletons. Trimming left V 0 bases short and J 5 bases short, with 9 bases between. CDR1 DFQATT and CDR2 SNEGSKA come from the germline V gene (reference sequence). The CDR3 consists of 13 residues. The sample was blood. The gene calls are TRBV20-1 and TRBJ2-3; D is unresolved. The sequence derives from a girl between 5 and 17 years old with multiple sclerosis. The CDR3 DNA follows: TGCAGTGCTAGAGAAACCACGAGAGATACGCAGTATTTT. The encoded protein is CSARETTRDTQYF.